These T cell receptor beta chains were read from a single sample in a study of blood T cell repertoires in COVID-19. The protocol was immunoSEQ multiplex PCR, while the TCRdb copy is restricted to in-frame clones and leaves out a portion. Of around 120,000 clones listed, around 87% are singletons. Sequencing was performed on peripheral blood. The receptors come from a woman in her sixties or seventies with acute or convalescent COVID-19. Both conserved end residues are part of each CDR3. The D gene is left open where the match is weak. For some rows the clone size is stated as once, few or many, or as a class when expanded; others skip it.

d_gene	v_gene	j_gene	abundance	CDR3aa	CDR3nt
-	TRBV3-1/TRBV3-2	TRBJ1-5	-	CASRGSGNQPQHF	TGTGCCAGCAGGGGTTCAGGGAATCAGCCCCAGCATTTT
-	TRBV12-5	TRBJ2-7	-	CASGDITSTGFSSYEQYF	TGTGCTAGTGGTGACATCACCTCCACAGGGTTTAGCTCCTACGAGCAGTACTTC
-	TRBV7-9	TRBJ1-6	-	CASSLDTGTTNSPLHF	TGTGCCAGCAGCTTAGATACCGGGACAACTAATTCACCCCTCCACTTT
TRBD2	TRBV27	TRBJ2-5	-	CASSLRLAGGQETQYF	TGTGCCAGCAGTTTAAGACTAGCGGGGGGGCAAGAGACCCAGTACTTC
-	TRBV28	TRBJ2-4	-	CASSPGQENIQYF	TGTGCCAGCAGCCCGGGACAAGAAAACATTCAGTACTTC
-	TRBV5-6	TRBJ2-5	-	CASSFGQQETQYF	TGTGCCAGCAGCTTTGGGCAGCAAGAGACCCAGTACTTC
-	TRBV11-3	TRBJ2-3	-	CASSLDPGVNTDTQYF	TGTGCCAGCAGCCTCGACCCGGGGGTAAACACAGATACGCAGTATTTT
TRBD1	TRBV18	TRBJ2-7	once	CASSPGTGTYEQYF	TGTGCCAGCTCACCCGGGACAGGAACATACGAGCAGTACTTC
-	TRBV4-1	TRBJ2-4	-	CASSQPARGTKNIQYF	TGCGCCAGCAGCCAACCGGCGCGAGGGACCAAAAACATTCAGTACTTC
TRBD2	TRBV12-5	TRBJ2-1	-	CASGNHGLVGEQFF	TGTGCTAGTGGCAACCACGGACTAGTTGGTGAGCAGTTCTTC
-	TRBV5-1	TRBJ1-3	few	CASSLARGDTIYF	TGCGCCAGCAGCTTGGCGCGGGGCGACACCATATATTTT
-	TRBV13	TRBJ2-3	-	CASSLREDSTDTQYF	TGTGCCAGCAGCTTAAGGGAGGACAGCACAGATACGCAGTATTTT
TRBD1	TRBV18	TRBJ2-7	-	CASSPGTGEYEQYF	TGTGCCAGCTCACCCGGGACAGGGGAGTACGAGCAGTACTTC